The entry that follows covers one TCR beta chain sequence. The assay was immunoSEQ multiplex PCR, and TCRdb's table has in-frame clones only and misses some. The table lists about 230,000 clones, approximately 88% of them singletons. Participants' own reports of clinical history determined their cohort assignment. This record comes from a study of blood T cell repertoires in COVID-19. The CDR3 has 18 amino acids. CDR1 is SGHRS, CDR2 YFSETQ, per germline. The junction had 14 bases not matched to a gene; V was cut back by 3 bases and J by 2 bases. V usage is TRBV5-1 and J usage is TRBJ2-1, with 7 bases that match TRBD1. The source of this sequence is a woman between 40 and 55 years old with acute COVID-19. The specimen sequenced was PBMCs or T cells enriched from blood (not recorded which). The CDR3 spells CASSSGGSGLYTYNEQFF. CDR3 in DNA: TGCGCCAGCAGCTCAGGGGGATCCGGCCTATATACCTACAATGAGCAGTTCTTC.